These T cell receptor beta chains were read from a single sample in a study of PD-1 blockade in classical Hodgkin lymphoma. Generated by immunoSEQ multiplex PCR, the TCRdb table keeps only in-frame clones and is missing some. The table has around 50,000 clones, approximately 89% seen once. The material sequenced was peripheral blood mononuclear cells (PBMCs), taken before the second cycle of nivolumab. The receptors come from a human donor with classical Hodgkin lymphoma. Both conserved end residues are part of each CDR3. D genes are given only for firm matches. Clone size is not always given. Where it is, it says once, few, many or a class for expanded clones.

d_call	v_call	j_call	clone_size	cdr3_nt	cdr3_aa
TRBD1	TRBV19	TRBJ1-4	once	TGTGCCAGTAGAACCGGACAGGGGCATCTCGAAAAACTGTTTTTT	CASRTGQGHLEKLFF
NA	TRBV9	TRBJ2-3	NA	TGTGCCAGCAGCGCGCGACTAGTCACAGATACGCAGTATTTT	CASSARLVTDTQYF
NA	TRBV7-2	TRBJ2-5	once	TGTGCCAGCAGCTCAACCTGGGGGGGCGAGACCCAGTACTTC	CASSSTWGGETQYF
NA	TRBV9	TRBJ1-3	NA	TGTGCCAGCAGCGCCACAGGGAATGGAAACACCATATATTTT	CASSATGNGNTIYF
NA	TRBV7-2	TRBJ2-7	NA	TGTGCCAGCAGCTCGGGATTCTCCTACGAGCAGTACTTC	CASSSGFSYEQYF
NA	TRBV18	TRBJ1-5	NA	TGTGCCAGCTCACCCTCGGGGGGCGATCAGCCCCAGCATTTT	CASSPSGGDQPQHF
NA	TRBV7-9	TRBJ2-3	NA	TGTGCCAGCAGCCAAACCACCGGGGTCCATGATGATACGCAGTATTTT	CASSQTTGVHDDTQYF
NA	TRBV21-1	TRBJ2-7	NA	TGTGCCAGCTGCTCTCCATGCGGGGAGCAGTACTTC	CASCSPCGEQYF
NA	TRBV27	TRBJ2-7	NA	TGTGCCAGCAGTCCTCCCTCTAGCCACGAGCAGTACTTC	CASSPPSSHEQYF
NA	TRBV27	TRBJ2-7	NA	TGTGCCAGCAGTTTAGGACACGTCCTGTACTTC	CASSLGHVLYF
NA	TRBV6-5	TRBJ1-4	NA	TGTGCCAGCAGTTATCTCGGGGGGCTTAATGAAAAACTGTTTTTT	CASSYLGGLNEKLFF
NA	TRBV7-9	TRBJ2-3	once	TGTGCCAGCAGTCGAACAAGGGTGGGCACAGATACGCAGTATTTT	CASSRTRVGTDTQYF
NA	TRBV2	TRBJ2-7	NA	TGTGCCAGCAGTGTTCTCTCCGGGGGCTCTGAGCAGTACTTC	CASSVLSGGSEQYF
NA	TRBV6-6	TRBJ2-1	NA	TGTGCCAGCAGGCGGGACGGCCCCTGGTATGAGCAGTTCTTC	CASRRDGPWYEQFF
NA	TRBV2	TRBJ2-5	NA	TGTGCCAGCAGTGAAATAGGCAGGGGACAAGAGACCCAGTACTTC	CASSEIGRGQETQYF
NA	TRBV4-1	TRBJ2-5	NA	TGCGCCAGCAGCGCCTCCCCCGCGGAGCAAGAGACCCAGTACTTC	CASSASPAEQETQYF
TRBD2	TRBV2	TRBJ2-1	once	TGTGCCAGCAGTGAAGCCCAGCGGGGGGTCAATGAGCAGTTCTTC	CASSEAQRGVNEQFF
NA	TRBV7-3	TRBJ2-5	NA	TGTGCCAGCAGCTTAGATAGCCCCCCTGAGACCCAGTACTTC	CASSLDSPPETQYF
TRBD2	TRBV30	TRBJ2-2	NA	TGTGCCTGGACCACTGTAGCGGGAGGGCCGGGGACCGGGGAGCTGTTTTTT	CAWTTVAGGPGTGELFF
NA	TRBV7-9	TRBJ1-5	NA	TGTGCCAGCAGCTTAGGACAGAGGGATCAGCCCCAGCATTTT	CASSLGQRDQPQHF
TRBD1	TRBV5-6	TRBJ2-2	NA	TGTGCCAGCAGCTTGGGTGACAGGGGGCGGTGGGAGCTGTTTTTT	CASSLGDRGRWELFF
NA	TRBV5-6	TRBJ2-3	NA	TGTGCCAGCAGCTTGGAACAGGGAGCCACAGATACGCAGTATTTT	CASSLEQGATDTQYF
NA	TRBV7-9	TRBJ2-6	NA	TGTGCCAGCAGCCTGTCCGACTCTGGGGCCAACGTCCTGACTTTC	CASSLSDSGANVLTF
TRBD2	TRBV7-8	TRBJ2-1	NA	TGTGCCAGCAGCTCGCCTTTGGGACTAGCGGGGAGCAATGAGCAGTTCTTC	CASSSPLGLAGSNEQFF
TRBD1	TRBV9	TRBJ1-4	NA	TGTGCCAGCAGCAACGATCAGACAGGGGAATTTGAAAAACTGTTTTTT	CASSNDQTGEFEKLFF
NA	TRBV4-3	TRBJ1-1	NA	TGCGCCAGCAGCCAAGACTCCTCTCCTGAGGGGCCTGAAGCTTTCTTT	CASSQDSSPEGPEAFF
NA	TRBV6-1	TRBJ1-2	NA	TGTGCCAGCAGTGAAGCAGGTATTGGCTACACCTTC	CASSEAGIGYTF
NA	TRBV19	TRBJ2-6	NA	TGTGCCAGTAGTATTTTTAGCTCTGGGGCCAACGTCCTGACTTTC	CASSIFSSGANVLTF
NA	TRBV5-6	TRBJ2-5	NA	TGTGCCAGCAGTTTGCGGGACAGAGAGACCCAGTACTTC	CASSLRDRETQYF
NA	TRBV27	TRBJ2-2	few	TGTGCCAGCAGTATTCTGGGCGGCCCGAACACCGGGGAGCTGTTTTTT	CASSILGGPNTGELFF
TRBD2	TRBV11-2	TRBJ2-7	NA	TGTGCCAGCAGCTTAGACTTAGGGTTAGCGGGAGGGCCCTACGAGCAGTACTTC	CASSLDLGLAGGPYEQYF
NA	TRBV7-9	TRBJ2-3	NA	TGTGCCAGCAGCTTAGGAGGTCAGGGAACAGATACGCAGTATTTT	CASSLGGQGTDTQYF
NA	TRBV14	TRBJ1-1	NA	TGTGCCAGCAGCCATCGTTCAGTCCGCGCTTTCTTT	CASSHRSVRAFF
TRBD2	TRBV7-6	TRBJ2-1	NA	TGTGCCAGCAGCTTAGCGCGGCGGGGGGGGTACAATGAGCAGTTCTTC	CASSLARRGGYNEQFF
TRBD1	TRBV2	TRBJ1-5	NA	TGTGCCAGCAGCGGGGGACAGGGGGCGCGTCCCCAGCATTTT	CASSGGQGARPQHF
NA	TRBV5-1	TRBJ2-7	NA	TGCGCCAGCAGCTTTAACTCCCAGGGGCTATACGAGCAGTACTTC	CASSFNSQGLYEQYF
NA	TRBV6-5	TRBJ2-5	NA	TGTGCCAGCAGTTACGGCTATTCGGGGGTGGAGACCCAGTACTTC	CASSYGYSGVETQYF
TRBD2	TRBV2	TRBJ2-7	once	TGTGCCAGCAGTGGTCTAGCGGGAGACTCCGAGCAGTACTTC	CASSGLAGDSEQYF
TRBD1	TRBV7-9	TRBJ2-2	NA	TGTGCCAGCACCCCTGGGACAGAGAACACCGGGGAGCTGTTTTTT	CASTPGTENTGELFF
TRBD1	TRBV30	TRBJ1-5	NA	TGTGCCTGGAGCGAACAGGGGGCAGCGGGTCAGCCCCAGCATTTT	CAWSEQGAAGQPQHF
NA	TRBV21-1	TRBJ2-2	few	TGTGCCCTCACATCGGGGATCTGGGACACCGGGGAGCTGTTTTTT	CALTSGIWDTGELFF
TRBD2	TRBV7-2	TRBJ2-7	once	TGTGCCAGCAGCTTAGTGGGCGGGAGGATCTCCTACGAGCAGTACTTC	CASSLVGGRISYEQYF